This passage covers 7 T cell receptor beta chains from one sample sequenced in a study of blood T cell repertoires in COVID-19. TCRdb's copy holds only in-frame clones and misses some; the assay was immunoSEQ multiplex PCR. Among some 70,000 clones listed, roughly 80% were seen once. The sample comprised peripheral blood. The receptors derive from a woman aged 70-85 years with acute or convalescent COVID-19.

V usage is TRBV7-8 and J usage is TRBJ1-2; 7 bases map to TRBD1. This CDR3 has 15 residues. Germline trimming cut 5 bases from V and 4 bases from J; bases unmatched to any gene: 10. Germline V gene sequence: CDR1 SGHVS, CDR2 FQNEAQ. CDR3: CASSPRDSNLYGYTF. CDR3 sequence (DNA): TGTGCCAGCAGCCCACGGGACAGTAATCTCTATGGCTACACCTTC.

This chain connects TRBV19 to TRBJ1-2, with D maybe TRBD1 (5 bases). The CDR3 sequence is 11 residues long. The V end was cut by 9 bases, the J end by 4 bases, with 9 bases between. Germline V lookup: CDR1 LNHDA, CDR2 SQIVND (reference sequence). Here the CDR3 reads CASGTFYGYTF. In nucleotides, the CDR3 is TGTGCCAGCGGGACTTTCTATGGCTACACCTTC.

This rearrangement joins TRBV6-5 to TRBJ2-7; 7 nucleotides agree with TRBD1. The germline V gene encodes CDR1 MNHEY and CDR2 SVGAGI. With V trimmed by 6 bases and J by 4 bases, 6 bases remained unmatched. The CDR3 consists of 13 residues. Written as DNA, the CDR3 is TGTGCCAGCAGAAACAGGGGAAGTTACGAGCAGTACTTC. This translates into CASRNRGSYEQYF.

The CDR3 is CASSSVVWTGENTEAFF. The CDR3 DNA sequence: TGTGCCAGCAGCTCGGTCGTATGGACAGGGGAGAACACTGAAGCTTTCTTT. The chain carries TRBV11-2 and TRBJ1-1; 9 positions match TRBD1. The V and J ends lost 4 bases and 1 base, in that order; junction bases with no gene match: 10. CDR3 length: 17 residues. Looked up from germline, CDR1 is SGHAT and CDR2 is FQNNGV.

The rearrangement uses TRBV24-1 and TRBJ2-2; weak D call: TRBD1 (6 bases). In germline, CDR1 is KGHDR, CDR2 SFDVKD. The CDR3 is 13 amino acids. V was clipped by 5 bases and J by 8 bases, with 11 bases between them. The CDR3 DNA is TGTGCCACCAGTGTCCCACAGGGTGGGGAGCTGTTTTTT. Amino acid sequence: CATSVPQGGELFF.

This CDR3 reads CASSFGGGGLNEKLFF. The CDR3 DNA reads TGTGCCAGCAGCTTCGGGGGAGGGGGGCTGAATGAAAAACTGTTTTTT. The rearrangement joins TRBV7-2 to TRBJ1-4; D possibly corresponds to TRBD1 (6 bases). Germline assignment: CDR1 SGHTA and CDR2 FQGNSA. With 3 bases removed from V and 5 bases from J, the gap between germline ends came to 16 bases. The CDR3 has 16 amino acids.

Note on this clone: A junction end diverges from the germline sequence, so it may reflect a read error. The chain employs TRBV30 and TRBJ1-2; D unresolved. Germline V gives CDR1 GTSNPN, CDR2 SVGIG (reference sequence). The CDR3 spans 10 residues. The CDR3 DNA sequence: TGTGCCTGGAGTAAGTCCAATGCGGACTTC. It is translated as CAWSKSNADF.